The next 2 T cell receptor beta chains were all read from a single sample in a study of Ad26.COV2.S vaccination and SARS-CoV-2 variants. Indicated treatment: roughly 20 received Ad26.COV2.S at low or high dose, single or two shots; roughly five received placebo; per-sample allocation not given. Sampling was done on day 63 after the first vaccine or placebo injection. Sequenced by immunoSEQ multiplex PCR; TCRdb stores in-frame clones only, minus some. The sample lists 300,000 to 400,000 clones; more than 75% were seen once. The specimen was peripheral blood, collected in a trial of Ad26.COV2.S vaccine versus placebo. Every receptor here comes from a person between 18 and 60 years old who received the Ad26.COV2.S COVID-19 vaccine or a placebo.

The chain uses TRBV12-3 or TRBV12-4 and TRBJ2-2; D gene uncertain. The CDR3 contains 12 residues. The V gene lost 2 bases and the J gene lost 7 bases, with 5 bases spanning the gap. The CDR3, as DNA: TGTGCCAGCAGTTTAACGGGCGGGGAGCTGTTTTTT. It is translated as CASSLTGGELFF.

The chain couples TRBV27 to TRBJ1-1, with a weak D call TRBD1 (5 bases). Deletions cut 8 bases from V and 1 base from J, with 17 bases between. CDR3 length equals 15 residues. Per germline, CDR1 MNHEY and CDR2 SMNVEV (reference sequence). The CDR3 region is CASGDRQGRNTEAFF. The CDR3 DNA follows: TGTGCCAGCGGGGACCGGCAGGGTCGGAACACTGAAGCTTTCTTT.